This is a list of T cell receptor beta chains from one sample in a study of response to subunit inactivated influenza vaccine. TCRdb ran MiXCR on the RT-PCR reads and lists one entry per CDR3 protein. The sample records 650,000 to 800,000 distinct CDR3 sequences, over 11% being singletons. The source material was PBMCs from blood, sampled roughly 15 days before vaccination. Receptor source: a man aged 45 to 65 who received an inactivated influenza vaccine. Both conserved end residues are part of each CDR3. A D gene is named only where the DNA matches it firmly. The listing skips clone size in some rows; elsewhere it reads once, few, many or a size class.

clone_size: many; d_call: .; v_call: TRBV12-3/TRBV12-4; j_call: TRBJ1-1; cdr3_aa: CASKGLRNTEAFF; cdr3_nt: TGTGCCAGCAAGGGGCTGAGGAACACTGAAGCTTTCTTT
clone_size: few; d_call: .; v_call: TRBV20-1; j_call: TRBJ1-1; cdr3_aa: CSAWASRAFF; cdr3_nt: TGCAGTGCGTGGGCCTCACGGGCTTTCTTT
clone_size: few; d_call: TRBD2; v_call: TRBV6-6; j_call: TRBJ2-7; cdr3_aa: CASTPGLNYEQYF; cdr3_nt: TGTGCCAGCACCCCGGGACTAAACTACGAGCAGTACTTC
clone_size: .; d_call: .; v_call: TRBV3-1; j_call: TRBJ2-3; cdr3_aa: CASSQALATDTQYF; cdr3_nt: TGTGCCAGCAGCCAAGCACTAGCAACAGATACGCAGTATTTT
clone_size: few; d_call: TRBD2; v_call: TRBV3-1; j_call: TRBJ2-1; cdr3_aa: CASSRYGTSGFYNEQFF; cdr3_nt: TGTGCCAGCAGCCGCTACGGGACTAGCGGTTTCTACAATGAGCAGTTCTTC
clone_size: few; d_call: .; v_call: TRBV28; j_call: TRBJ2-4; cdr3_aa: CASRDASKNIQYF; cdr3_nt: TGTGCCAGCAGGGACGCGTCCAAAAACATTCAGTACTTC
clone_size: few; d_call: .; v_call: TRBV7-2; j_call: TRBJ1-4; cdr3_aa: CASSFTVTNEKLFF; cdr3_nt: TGTGCCAGCAGCTTCACAGTAACTAATGAAAAACTGTTTTTT
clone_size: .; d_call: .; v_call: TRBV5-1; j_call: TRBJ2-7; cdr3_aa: CASSLVGPLPYEQYF; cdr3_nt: TGCGCCAGCAGCTTGGTAGGACCGCTCCCCTACGAGCAGTACTTC
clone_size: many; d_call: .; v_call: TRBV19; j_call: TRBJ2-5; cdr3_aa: CASSIDDGETQYF; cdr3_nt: TGTGCCAGTAGTATAGATGATGGAGAGACCCAGTACTTC
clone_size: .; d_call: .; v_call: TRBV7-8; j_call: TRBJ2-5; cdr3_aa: CASVPRARQETQYF; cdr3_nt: TGTGCCAGCGTCCCCAGGGCGAGGCAAGAGACCCAGTACTTC
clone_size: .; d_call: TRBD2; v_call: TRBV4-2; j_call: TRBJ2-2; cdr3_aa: CASSQESAGGPVTGELFF; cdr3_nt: TGTGCCAGCAGCCAAGAGTCGGCGGGGGGGCCGGTCACCGGGGAGCTGTTTTTT
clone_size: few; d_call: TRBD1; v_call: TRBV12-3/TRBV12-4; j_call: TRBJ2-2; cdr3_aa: CASKTNRGLGTGELFF; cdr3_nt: TGTGCCAGCAAAACGAACAGGGGGCTTGGCACCGGGGAGCTGTTTTTT
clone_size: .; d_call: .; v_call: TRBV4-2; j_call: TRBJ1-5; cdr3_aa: CASSPYMDQPQHF; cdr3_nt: TGTGCCAGCAGCCCTTACATGGATCAGCCCCAGCATTTT
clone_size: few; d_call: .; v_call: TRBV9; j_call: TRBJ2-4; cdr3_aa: CASSEEGRDQNIQYF; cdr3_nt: TGTGCCAGCAGCGAAGAGGGCAGGGACCAAAACATTCAGTACTTC
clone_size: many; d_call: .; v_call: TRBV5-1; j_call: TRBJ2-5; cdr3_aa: CASSLDGSYKTQETQYF; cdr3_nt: TGCGCCAGCAGCTTGGATGGCTCCTACAAAACCCAAGAGACCCAGTACTTC
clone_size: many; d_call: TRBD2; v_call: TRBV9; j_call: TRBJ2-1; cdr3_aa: CASSVEVRLAAEQFF; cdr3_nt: TGTGCCAGCAGCGTAGAGGTAAGACTAGCGGCTGAGCAGTTCTTC
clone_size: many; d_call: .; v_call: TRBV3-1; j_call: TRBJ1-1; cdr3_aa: CASSQVRNTEAFF; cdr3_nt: TGCGCCAGCAGCCAAGTGAGGAACACTGAAGCTTTCTTT
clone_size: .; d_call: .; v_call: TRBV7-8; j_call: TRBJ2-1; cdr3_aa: CASSLNHPSSYNEQFF; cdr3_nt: TGTGCCAGCAGCTTAAATCATCCTTCCTCCTACAATGAGCAGTTCTTC
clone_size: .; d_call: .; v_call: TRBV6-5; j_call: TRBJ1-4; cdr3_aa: CASSTGVGDEKLFF; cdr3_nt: TGTGCCAGCAGTACGGGAGTAGGGGATGAAAAACTGTTTTTT
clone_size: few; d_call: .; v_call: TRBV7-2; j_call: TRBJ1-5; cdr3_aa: CASSPFGATDQPQHF; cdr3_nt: TGTGCCAGCAGCCCCTTCGGGGCGACGGATCAGCCCCAGCATTTT
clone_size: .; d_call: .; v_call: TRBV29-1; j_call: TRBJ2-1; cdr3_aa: CSVLPLRTGAVNEQFF; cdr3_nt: TGCAGCGTTTTGCCCCTTCGTACGGGAGCTGTCAATGAGCAGTTCTTC
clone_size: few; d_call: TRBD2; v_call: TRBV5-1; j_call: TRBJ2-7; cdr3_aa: CASSLVTSGAVSYEQYF; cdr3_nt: TGCGCCAGCAGCTTGGTTACTAGCGGGGCCGTCTCCTACGAGCAGTACTTC
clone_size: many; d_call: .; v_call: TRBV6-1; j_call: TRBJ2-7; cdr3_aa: CATKNRVNSYEQYF; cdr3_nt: TGTGCCACAAAAAACAGGGTAAACTCCTACGAGCAGTACTTC
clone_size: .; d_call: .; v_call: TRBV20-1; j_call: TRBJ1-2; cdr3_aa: CSAWAALANYGYTF; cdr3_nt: TGCAGTGCTTGGGCAGCCCTAGCTAACTATGGCTACACCTTC
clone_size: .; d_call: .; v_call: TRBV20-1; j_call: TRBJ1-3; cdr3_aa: CSARGPGTLGNTIYF; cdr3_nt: TGCAGTGCCCGAGGACCCGGGACCCTTGGAAACACCATATATTTT
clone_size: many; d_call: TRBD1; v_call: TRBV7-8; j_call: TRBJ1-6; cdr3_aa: CASSLSGQGNSPLHF; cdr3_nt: TGTGCCAGCAGCTTAAGCGGACAGGGGAATTCACCCCTCCACTTT
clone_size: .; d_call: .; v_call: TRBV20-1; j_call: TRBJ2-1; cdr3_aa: CSARDHGSHSYNEQFF; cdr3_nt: TGCAGTGCTAGAGATCATGGCAGCCACTCCTACAATGAGCAGTTCTTC
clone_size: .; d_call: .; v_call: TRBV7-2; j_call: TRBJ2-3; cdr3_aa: CASSEGQRRRPDTQYF; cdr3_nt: TGTGCCAGCAGCGAAGGACAGCGGAGACGCCCCGATACGCAGTATTTT
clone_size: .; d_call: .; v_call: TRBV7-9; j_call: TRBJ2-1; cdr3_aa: CASSHRSAYNEQFF; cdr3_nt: TGTGCCAGCAGCCACCGGTCGGCCTACAATGAGCAGTTCTTC